The 10 T cell receptor beta chains below were found in one sample sequenced in a study of blood T cell repertoires in COVID-19. Here immunoSEQ multiplex PCR was the method, and the copy in TCRdb shows in-frame clones only, minus some. Among tens of thousands of clones, roughly 78% were seen once, and the ten largest hold approximately 7.3%. Sequencing was done on a sample of peripheral blood. These TCRs come from a human donor in a cohort sampled during active COVID-19.

This clone appeared a few times. V and J are TRBV7-8 and TRBJ1-1; TRBD1 might be the D (5 bases). The CDR3 sequence is 15 residues long. Looked up from germline, CDR1 is SGHVS and CDR2 is FQNEAQ. Trimming took 2 bases from V and 1 from J, leaving 11 bases between them. CDR3: CASSLKAGGNTEAFF. CDR3 nucleotides: TGTGCCAGCAGCTTAAAGGCGGGGGGGAACACTGAAGCTTTCTTT. The variable domain in full, with the rest retrieved from reference TRBV7-8 and TRBJ1-1, is GAGVSQSPRYKVAKRGQDVALRCDPISGHVSLFWYQQALGQGPEFLTYFQNEAQLDKSGLPSDRFFAERPEGSVSTLKIQRTQQEDSAVYLCASSLKAGGNTEAFFGQGTRLTVV.

The rearrangement links TRBV5-1 to TRBJ1-4, with D possibly being TRBD1 (5 bases). CDR1 SGHRS and CDR2 YFSETQ come from the germline V gene. Trimming pared 0 bases from V and 8 bases from J, leaving 14 bases between. The CDR3 sequence is 15 residues long. DNA of the CDR3: TGCGCCAGCAGCTTGGGACCAGGGCTGGGAGAAAAACTGTTTTTT. This codes for CASSLGPGLGEKLFF.

This chain links TRBV3-1 (or the pseudogene TRBV3-2) with TRBJ1-2; no clear D. V was cut by 3 bases and J by 8 bases, with 19 bases left in between. The CDR3 totals 15 residues. The germline V gene encodes CDR1 LGHDT and CDR2 YNNKEL (reference sequence). In DNA form, the CDR3 reads TGTGCCAGCAGCCAGCCTCCCGGGGTCCTTGGCGGCTACACCTTC. It encodes CASSQPPGVLGGYTF.

This chain connects TRBV6-5 to TRBJ2-7; 7 positions match TRBD2. Germline V gene lookup returns CDR1 MNHEY and CDR2 SVGAGI. The CDR3 loop spans 13 amino acids. With 5 bases clipped from V and 6 bases from J, the junction kept 7 bases outside the gene matches. CDR3 coding DNA: TGTGCCAGCAGTAATGGACTAGGAGGCGAGCAGTACTTC. It translates to CASSNGLGGEQYF.

The J gene is TRBJ1-2, the V gene TRBV5-1; D is perhaps TRBD1 (6 bases). This CDR3 has 15 residues. CDR1 SGHRS and CDR2 YFSETQ come from the germline V gene. V was clipped by 0 bases and J by 8 bases, with 17 bases between them. CDR3 sequence reads: CASSLVMGAAEGYTF. The CDR3 bases are TGCGCCAGCAGCTTGGTTATGGGGGCGGCGGAGGGCTACACCTTC.

The J gene is TRBJ1-3, the V gene TRBV7-2, with a possible D match to TRBD1 (5 bases). The CDR3 extends over 15 amino acids. Germline loops: CDR1 SGHTA, CDR2 FQGNSA. Trimming shortened V by 6 bases and J by 0 bases, and 12 bases separated the two germline ends. The CDR3 is CASSVQVLSGNTIYF. CDR3 bases: TGTGCCAGCAGTGTACAGGTTCTCTCTGGAAACACCATATATTTT. Complete variable domain (other parts from reference TRBV7-2 and TRBJ1-3): GAGVSQSPSNKVTEKGKDVELRCDPISGHTALYWYRQSLGQGLEFLIYFQGNSAPDKSGLPSDRFSAERTGGSVSTLTIQRTQQEDSAVYLCASSVQVLSGNTIYFGEGSWLTVV.

This chain uses TRBV9 with TRBJ2-3, with D unclear. Trimming left V 2 bases short and J 1 base short, with 8 bases between. The CDR3 spans 14 residues. CDR1 and CDR2 (germline): SGDLS, YYNGEE. The CDR3 DNA follows: TGTGCCAGCAGCGTCCTCCCAGGCACAGATACGCAGTATTTT. This sequence encodes CASSVLPGTDTQYF.

The chain employs TRBV7-2 and TRBJ1-4, with D possibly TRBD1 on 6 matching bases. The germline V gene has CDR1 SGHTA and CDR2 FQGNSA. The CDR3 runs 17 residues. Trimming removed 1 base at V and 7 bases at J, with 19 bases between. This chain's CDR3 is CASSLGVVQGSGEKLFF. CDR3 coding DNA: TGTGCCAGCAGCTTAGGGGTAGTACAGGGAAGTGGTGAAAAACTGTTTTTT.

The V and J genes are TRBV7-6 and TRBJ2-5; TRBD1 agrees at 7 bases. The CDR3 runs 15 residues. V lost 4 bases, J lost 0 bases, and 5 bases stayed unmatched. Germline V gene data show CDR1 as SGHVS and CDR2 as FNYEAQ. The CDR3 coding sequence is TGTGCCAGCAGCTGGGACAGTACTTACCAAGAGACCCAGTACTTC. Translated, it gives CASSWDSTYQETQYF.

V and J are TRBV7-9 and TRBJ1-2; 9 bases line up with TRBD1. Germline CDR1 and CDR2: SEHNR and FQNEAQ (reference sequence). The CDR3 spans 13 residues. J lost 7 bases, V lost 8 bases, and 8 bases had no gene match. CDR3 bases: TGTGCCAGCGGGAGGACAGGGGATGGTGGCTACACCTTC. Residues: CASGRTGDGGYTF. The full variable domain, with the rest looked up from reference TRBV7-9 and TRBJ1-2, is DTGVSQNPRHKITKRGQNVTFRCDPISEHNRLYWYRQTLGQGPEFLTYFQNEAQLEKSRLLSDRFSAERPKGSFSTLEIQRTEQGDSAMYLCASGRTGDGGYTFGSGTRLTVV.